This paragraph reports one T cell receptor (beta chain). What antigen it recognizes has not been identified. The sample comes from a study of cytomegalovirus exposure and HLA in healthy donors (dated by TCRdb to about 2017). Context from the whole study: An earlier analysis of fewer than 750 of the donors reported over 250 Gb of sequence data and around 100 million unique TCR beta sequences obtained from some 170 million T cells. In addition to the first cohort of 500 to 850 subjects, a separate validation cohort of 120 different subjects was used. The number of typed donors differed by locus: roughly 620-630 for A, B, C, DRB1 and DQB1; 500 to 550 for DQA1; about 600 for DPA1; and roughly 450 for DPB1. Of the roughly 390 genotyped donors, 81% were placed in the genetic ancestry cluster associated with self-reported Caucasian donors. HLA typing included class I and class II loci at four-digit resolution. To decide whether each TCR beta V gene segment behaved as functional or pseudogenic, an earlier analysis of some 570 of the donors relied on high-throughput TCR beta sequencing. In a later genetic analysis, genome-wide SNP genotypes for about 60% of the 666 donors were used, and that subset was treated as a discovery cohort. High-throughput TCR immunosequencing, statistical association of individual TCRs with disease status, and machine learning were combined to predict cytomegalovirus infection status. The study profiled the T cell repertoires of 550 to 700 subjects by immunosequencing and related them to cytomegalovirus serostatus. To study patterns of TCR occurrence, a later analysis re-analyzed previously published TCR beta repertoires from 500 to 850 donors and added high-resolution HLA genotyping. Alongside the repertoire data, information on donor age, sex, ethnicity and CMV serostatus was compiled. Roughly 5 DR-DQ haplotypes were handled as single units for association and clustering because linkage in the cohort was strong. An early release that covered roughly 600 HLA-typed donors contained about 300 gigabases of sequencing data and 85 million to 100 million unique TCR sequences. Every repertoire in the discovery cohort had been generated on one and the same sequencing platform. The study aimed to test whether cataloging public T cell receptors could reveal signatures of past pathogen exposure. Across 300 to 400 genotyped donors of the cohort, an average of approximately 220,000 unique TCR beta nucleotide sequences per donor were sequenced, and around 20% of those sequences were non-productive. The later analysis used no new phenotypic data to find candidate immune exposures, relying instead on TCR beta sequences and their occurrence across donors.

The cohort was made up of approximately 670 healthy bone marrow donors. At the time of sampling, every cohort member was nominally healthy, though immune exposures that went unrecorded were likely present. The donor tested CMV seronegative and was one of the 352 seronegative cohort members. Each donor provided a peripheral blood sample, and peripheral blood mononuclear cells were used for TCR beta sequencing. Genomic DNA extraction from the blood cell samples was performed with the Qiagen DNeasy Blood Extraction Kit. Broad study findings and their caveats: In the study, around 150 TCR beta chains were listed as associated with cytomegalovirus. A later analysis associated about 17,000 TCR beta sequences with specific HLA alleles at a false discovery rate of 0.05. A few of the identified cytomegalovirus-associated TCR beta chains were confirmed in vitro to be specific for cytomegalovirus antigens. The sequencing pipeline was judged likely to have produced a cluster of highly shared sequence variants as a technical artifact. In a later analysis, TCR association rates were found to vary across HLA loci, with the most associated TCRs seen for DRB1 alleles and the fewest for HLA-C alleles. In a later genetic analysis, a missense DCLRE1C variant was associated with V-gene and J-gene trimming of TCR beta chains, and the association was replicated in an independent cohort. Some 15 rarely observed V segments, including chromosome 9 orphons, were excluded from the earlier analysis of a few hundred of the donors because counts were too low. The cohort was sequenced for TCR beta chains only, and without alpha or paired-chain data the features that could be detected were limited. It was suggested by the authors that the approach could potentially be generalized to other disease states and immunological phenotypes. Because HLA typing was unavailable for some donors at each locus, only the typed subset was used in association tests. A further reported finding was that TCR beta sequences accurately predicted the HLA-A and HLA-B alleles for most subjects in the first cohort. In a later analysis, HLA-associated TCR beta chains were found to be more clonally expanded and to have lower generation probabilities than equally common non-associated chains. In a later analysis, most CMV-associated TCR beta chains were found to appear HLA-restricted, with HLA associations seemingly driven largely by CMV exposure. Presence/absence analyses assumed roughly uniform sequencing depth across donors, an assumption that may not hold. In a later genetic analysis, fewer N-insertions in productive TCRs were reported among donors in an Asian-associated ancestry cluster than the roughly 700-donor mean. In both the original and validation cohorts, the classifier was reported to diagnose cytomegalovirus status with high specificity and sensitivity. Most TCR sequences were seen in very few donors, while some public TCRs were found in many individuals. An earlier analysis of around 600 of the donors showed that most TCR beta V segments appeared in productive rearrangements either about 87% or about 30% of the time, which broadly matched IMGT annotations. A later analysis reported that several top co-occurrence clusters appeared linked to parvovirus B19, influenza, CMV and Epstein-Barr virus. Immune exposure information for the cohort was limited to CMV serostatus. Correlated functional status among segregating V segments might be attributable to linkage disequilibrium, but an unknown experimental factor could not be ruled out. When HLA alleles, especially DR and DQ, strongly co-occurred, attributing TCR associations to individual alleles was difficult.

The receptor library was made with the immunoSEQ multiplex PCR assay. A mixture of 60 forward primers for TCR Vbeta segments and 13 reverse primers for TCR Jbeta segments was used in the multiplex PCR. The CDR3 region of rearranged TCR beta genes was amplified from genomic DNA by a multiplex PCR assay. Amplified TCR beta libraries were sequenced as 87-base-pair reads on the Illumina HiSeq System. Concerning the study's data processing: In a later analysis, roughly 80 million unique TCR beta chains were counted across the 650 to 750 repertoires, and roughly 11 million of these chains were shared by at least two donors. Raw reads were error-corrected and collapsed into unique sequences with a nearest-neighbor algorithm that merged closely related sequences to remove PCR and sequencing errors. To assign V, D and J gene segments, CDR3 sequences were aligned to IMGT reference sequences. Each retained sequence needed at least a six-nucleotide match to both a V gene segment and a J gene segment. Rearrangements were called productive when the CDR3 lacked stop codons and stayed in frame with V and J; all others were non-productive. CDR3 was defined by IMGT convention, running from the second conserved V-encoded cysteine to the conserved J-encoded phenylalanine. Sequences without an unambiguous match to a single V gene segment were excluded from the earlier analysis of 450 to 750 of the donors. An earlier analysis of 587 of the donors classified V segments as functional when productive rearrangements were above 56.7% and as segregating when the standard deviation between donors was above 5%. A statistical classification framework was built to diagnose cytomegalovirus status from the catalog of TCR beta chain sequences. V and J gene assignment, in a later analysis, came from comparing TCR nucleotide sequences with IMGT/GENE-DB human TR gene sequences. In a later analysis, CDR3 sequences and most-parsimonious VDJ recombination scenarios were assigned using the TCRdist pipeline. A later analysis defined each TCR beta chain by its CDR3 amino acid sequence plus V-gene family, and excluded reads lacking a unique V-gene family. A later analysis removed 450 to 600 highly shared, low-generation-probability nucleotide sequences to deal with suspected cross-contamination and a sequencing artifact. In a later analysis, a clonal expansion index for each public chain was calculated from normalized within-repertoire ranks of inferred template counts. A later analysis computed generation probabilities with a VDJ recombination model fitted to out-of-frame rearrangements, and checked the results against IGoR. In a later analysis, hypergeometric tests were used to score TCR-TCR, TCR-HLA and TCR-CMV co-occurrence, with a repertoire-size bias correction applied to TCR pairs. To estimate false discovery rates, a later analysis permuted the HLA or CMV assignments 20 times. A later analysis grouped co-occurring TCRs with DBSCAN, adding TCRdist sequence similarity when clustering within HLA-allele-positive subsets. Co-occurrence clustering excluded repertoires with fewer than 30,000 or more than 120,000 public chains, plus five with anomalous nucleotide sharing. TCRdb's version of the immuneACCESS table is confined to in-frame rearrangements and falls short of the full clone set. An unresolved V gene accounts for under half of the shortfall where checked; the remainder is of unknown origin. Clone size and V and J calls were adopted from that table, with D and trimming inferred from the DNA. This specimen's table enumerates some 120,000 clones. About 2.2% of the sample rests with the top ten.

This receptor was taken from a man aged 35 to 55 in good health and CMV-seronegative. Sequenced material: PBMCs.

The CDR3 protein is CATSRTGGYGYTF. The DNA sequence is TGTGCCACCAGCAGAACAGGGGGCTACGGCTACACCTTC. The chain couples TRBV15 to TRBJ1-2; TRBD1 aligns with 9 central bases. V lost 2 bases and J lost 8 bases, and the count of bases not matched to a germline gene is 3. Taken from cysteine to phenylalanine, the CDR3 has 13 residues. CDR3 DNA only is kept here, 39 bases in frame from base 1. The CDR1 and CDR2 encoded by the germline V gene (reference sequence) are LNHNV and YYDKDF.